The T cell receptor (beta chain) described here comes from a study of vaccination effects on CD4 cells after COVID-19. Study-level background: Prior to sequencing, the ViraFEST assay stimulated PBMC with viral peptide pools, which expanded the antigen-specific CD4+ T cells. Study-level findings and limits: Early post-infection timepoints were absent, and convalescent patients were few. Clones that were induced by infection or by vaccine showed marked contraction late after vaccination.

Sequencing was performed with immunoSEQ multiplex PCR; in TCRdb, only in-frame clones are kept and a portion is missing. The sample has 30,000 to 35,000 clones, around 69% seen once. Of note for this clone: The antigen is undetermined.

Once cultured for approximately ten days, the cells underwent separation to obtain CD4+ T cells. Either the mRNA-1273 or the BNT162b2 vaccine was given to participants as two doses. Half the medium was replaced with IL-2 medium on days 3 and 7. Trimming pared 1 base from V and 3 bases from J, leaving 11 bases between. This CDR3 has 14 residues. CDR1 and CDR2 (germline): SGHDT, YYEEEE. The sample here was CD4+ T cells from PBMCs cultured without peptide, taken after COVID-19 vaccination. The rearrangement links TRBV5-6 to TRBJ2-7; no clear D gene. This TCR was sampled from a human donor who received a COVID-19 vaccine. The CDR3 bases are TGTGCCAGCAGCTTGTCCTTTGGCCTCTACGAGCAGTACTTC. Translation gives CASSLSFGLYEQYF.